The present T cell receptor beta chain was sequenced within a study of regulatory T cells in long-lasting Graves disease. With iRepertoire HTBI primers and Arm-PCR of CDR3 regions, TCR beta libraries were built. TCRdb reprocessed the multiplex PCR reads via MiXCR and lists one record per CDR3 protein. The profile covers some 350,000 distinct CDR3 sequences, with roughly 17% appearing a single time and 20% taken by the ten largest. Documented time point: newly diagnosed GD, antithyroid drugs for less than 3 months. PBMC-derived RNA was used for the TCR library. An endocrinology unit in Xi'an, China, supplied the patients. Germline values: CDR1 GTSNPN, CDR2 SVGIG (reference sequence). The V gene end was trimmed by 3 bases and the J gene end by 2 bases; junction bases not matched to a gene: 5. This CDR3 has 14 amino acids. Separately, the same data were catalogued under a study of T cells in Graves' hyperthyroidism and ophthalmopathy. That source reports: In the first-round RT-PCR of the TCR CDR3, the HTBI primer set was used.

This receptor was obtained from a woman aged 18-35 years with Graves disease. The chain has TRBV30 and TRBJ2-5, with 8 nucleotides matching TRBD1. The sample consisted of peripheral blood mononuclear cells (PBMCs), taken at new diagnosis, from a patient treated with antithyroid drugs. CDR3 amino acids: CAWSKTGEQETQYF. The DNA for the CDR3 is TGTGCCTGGAGCAAGACAGGGGAGCAAGAGACCCAGTACTTC.